These T cell receptor beta chains were read from a single sample in a study of T cell repertoires in cytomegalovirus infection. From the reads, TCRdb called clonotypes with MiXCR, one entry per CDR3 protein. Among 65,000 to 95,000 distinct CDR3 sequences listed, 3.7% were seen once. Sequencing was performed on PBMCs. The receptors here all came from a human donor in good health (CMV status not recorded). Some clones in this sample may be carry-over from other donors' samples. Both conserved end residues are part of each CDR3. A D gene is named only where the DNA matches it firmly. Clone sizes are shown as once, few, many or a size class.

len: 17; j_gene: TRBJ2-1; v_gene: TRBV14; abundance: many; d_gene: TRBD2; CDR3aa: CASSRLSGAQIPNEQFF; CDR3nt: TGTGCCAGCAGCCGCCTAAGCGGGGCTCAGATCCCCAATGAGCAGTTCTTC
len: 14; j_gene: TRBJ2-1; v_gene: TRBV6-2/TRBV6-3; abundance: many; d_gene: -; CDR3aa: CASSYGSSYNEQFF; CDR3nt: TGTGCCAGCAGTTACGGGAGCTCCTACAATGAGCAGTTCTTC
len: 12; j_gene: TRBJ2-1; v_gene: TRBV6-2/TRBV6-3; abundance: many; d_gene: -; CDR3aa: CASSYSYNEQFF; CDR3nt: TGTGCCAGCAGTTACTCCTACAATGAGCAGTTCTTC
len: 16; j_gene: TRBJ2-3; v_gene: TRBV7-2; abundance: many; d_gene: TRBD2; CDR3aa: CASSSLAGLPTDTQYF; CDR3nt: TGTGCCAGCAGCTCCCTAGCGGGGTTACCCACAGATACGCAGTATTTT
len: 17; j_gene: TRBJ1-4; v_gene: TRBV6-2/TRBV6-3; abundance: many; d_gene: -; CDR3aa: CASSYSVTGTSNEKLFF; CDR3nt: TGTGCCAGCAGTTATTCGGTTACCGGGACGTCCAATGAAAAACTGTTTTTT
len: 15; j_gene: TRBJ1-5; v_gene: TRBV28; abundance: many; d_gene: TRBD1; CDR3aa: CASSFPQGADQPQHF; CDR3nt: TGTGCCAGCAGTTTTCCGCAGGGGGCTGATCAGCCCCAGCATTTT
len: 14; j_gene: TRBJ2-7; v_gene: TRBV19; abundance: many; d_gene: -; CDR3aa: CASSMQGGSYEQYF; CDR3nt: TGTGCCAGTAGTATGCAGGGGGGATCCTACGAGCAGTACTTC
len: 12; j_gene: TRBJ2-7; v_gene: TRBV10-3; abundance: many; d_gene: TRBD1; CDR3aa: CAISTGAYEQYF; CDR3nt: TGTGCCATCAGTACAGGGGCCTACGAGCAGTACTTC
len: 14; j_gene: TRBJ2-1; v_gene: TRBV11-2; abundance: many; d_gene: -; CDR3aa: CASTYTGLDNEQFF; CDR3nt: TGTGCCAGCACCTATACAGGGCTGGACAATGAGCAGTTCTTC
len: 19; j_gene: TRBJ2-3; v_gene: TRBV2; abundance: many; d_gene: -; CDR3aa: CASSSVSGSGLSIGDTQYF; CDR3nt: TGTGCCAGCAGTTCCGTTTCAGGGAGCGGACTAAGTATAGGCGATACGCAGTATTTT
len: 18; j_gene: TRBJ1-6; v_gene: TRBV4-3; abundance: many; d_gene: -; CDR3aa: CASTDREHPKSTNSPLHF; CDR3nt: TGCGCCAGCACCGACAGAGAGCACCCGAAGTCCACAAATTCACCCCTCCACTTT
len: 14; j_gene: TRBJ1-5; v_gene: TRBV19; abundance: many; d_gene: -; CDR3aa: CASKLGQSNQPQHF; CDR3nt: TGTGCCAGCAAACTCGGACAGAGCAATCAGCCCCAGCATTTT
len: 13; j_gene: TRBJ2-5; v_gene: TRBV2; abundance: many; d_gene: -; CDR3aa: CASSAQSKETQYF; CDR3nt: TGTGCCAGCAGTGCTCAGTCGAAAGAGACCCAGTACTTC
len: 15; j_gene: TRBJ1-2; v_gene: TRBV7-2; abundance: many; d_gene: -; CDR3aa: CASRTGRRPNYGYTF; CDR3nt: TGTGCCAGCAGAACAGGACGGAGACCAAACTATGGCTACACCTTC
len: 14; j_gene: TRBJ1-5; v_gene: TRBV19; abundance: many; d_gene: TRBD1; CDR3aa: CASRTGGGVQPQHF; CDR3nt: TGTGCCAGTAGGACAGGGGGCGGCGTACAGCCCCAGCATTTT
len: 15; j_gene: TRBJ2-2; v_gene: TRBV7-3; abundance: many; d_gene: TRBD1; CDR3aa: CASSFQGADTGELFF; CDR3nt: TGTGCCAGCAGCTTCCAGGGGGCGGACACCGGGGAGCTGTTTTTT
len: 13; j_gene: TRBJ2-3; v_gene: TRBV2; abundance: many; d_gene: -; CDR3aa: CASNRGASDTQYF; CDR3nt: TGTGCCAGCAACCGGGGGGCCTCAGATACGCAGTATTTT
len: 15; j_gene: TRBJ2-1; v_gene: TRBV6-5; abundance: many; d_gene: -; CDR3aa: CASSYVGAVDNEQFF; CDR3nt: TGTGCCAGCAGTTACGTGGGTGCCGTAGACAATGAGCAGTTCTTC
len: 16; j_gene: TRBJ2-1; v_gene: TRBV20-1; abundance: many; d_gene: TRBD1; CDR3aa: CSANKPGTGDYNEQFF; CDR3nt: TGCAGTGCCAACAAACCCGGGACAGGGGACTACAATGAGCAGTTCTTC
len: 18; j_gene: TRBJ2-6; v_gene: TRBV13; abundance: many; d_gene: TRBD1; CDR3aa: CASSPMTGDRSGANVLTF; CDR3nt: TGTGCCAGCAGCCCGATGACAGGGGATCGCTCTGGGGCCAACGTCCTGACTTTC
len: 15; j_gene: TRBJ1-4; v_gene: TRBV27; abundance: many; d_gene: -; CDR3aa: CASSLNRESNEKLFF; CDR3nt: TGTGCCAGCAGTTTAAACAGGGAAAGTAATGAAAAACTGTTTTTT
len: 15; j_gene: TRBJ2-3; v_gene: TRBV30; abundance: many; d_gene: TRBD1; CDR3aa: CAWALGTGTTDTQYF; CDR3nt: TGTGCCTGGGCCCTGGGGACAGGGACAACAGATACGCAGTATTTT
len: 14; j_gene: TRBJ1-2; v_gene: TRBV20-1; abundance: many; d_gene: -; CDR3aa: CSASSTVINYGYTF; CDR3nt: TGCAGTGCTAGTTCCACTGTCATAAACTATGGCTACACCTTC